Below, 30 T cell receptor beta chains from the same sample are listed, as sequenced in a study of human T cells and chemical hapten exposure (dated by TCRdb to the early 2020s). The time point tag for this specimen amounts to: pre-sensitization, week 0. The treatment or condition tag for this specimen amounts to: therapeutic diphenylcyclopropenone sensitization with weekly scalp DPC. The library was produced with RACE. This sample was sequenced with a NextSeq 500. In-frame beta chains were kept once TCRdb had trimmed the public reads at Q25 with fastp and called clones with MiXCR. Every entry covers one CDR3 protein and lists the most common genes and DNA from its rows. This sample holds 350,000 to 400,000 distinct CDR3 sequences; approximately 5.1% were observed only once. The leading ten clones occupy approximately 2.4% of the sample. The sample in question was whole blood, obtained in connection with sensitization to the hapten diphenylcyclopropenone (DPC). These receptors came from a woman aged 45-65 years with alopecia areata. Some clones in this sample may be carry-over from other donors' samples.

V usage is TRBV15 and J usage is TRBJ2-3; D tentatively reads TRBD1 or TRBD2 (5 bases each). Germline V gene lookup returns CDR1 LNHNV and CDR2 YYDKDF (reference sequence). Trimming took 2 bases from V and 1 from J, leaving 10 bases between them. CDR3 length: 15 residues. For the CDR3, the DNA is TGTGCCACCAGCAGACGGGGCATCGGCACAGATACGCAGTATTTT. This codes for CATSRRGIGTDTQYF.

Only a few counts were recorded for this clonotype. The genes are TRBV12-3 or TRBV12-4 and TRBJ1-1, with a tentative D call TRBD1 (6 bases). This CDR3 region has 14 residues. The V gene lost 5 bases and the J gene lost 5 bases, with 15 bases spanning the gap. This chain's CDR3 is CASSTTDSVTEAFF. The CDR3 nucleotides read TGTGCCAGCAGTACAACGGACAGCGTGACTGAAGCTTTCTTT.

A few counts support this clonotype. The chain combines TRBV12-3 or TRBV12-4 with TRBJ2-5; tentatively, D is TRBD2 (5 bases). Trimming stripped 6 bases from V and 5 bases from J, with 16 bases between. The CDR3 sequence is 14 residues long. The chain's CDR3 is CASRILGRSETQYF. CDR3 coding DNA: TGTGCCAGCAGGATACTAGGAAGAAGTGAGACCCAGTACTTC.

This clonotype was counted many times. The chain uses TRBV7-2 and TRBJ2-1, with 9 bases lining up with TRBD2. This CDR3 spans 16 amino acids. The ends lost 3 bases at V and 8 bases at J; junction bases unmatched: 11. CDR1 and CDR2 from the germline V gene are SGHTA and FQGNSA. The CDR3 region is CASSFHEKGGRDEQFF. In DNA form, the CDR3 reads TGTGCCAGCAGCTTCCACGAGAAAGGCGGGAGGGATGAGCAGTTCTTC.

This clonotype was observed at least ten times. This chain connects TRBV7-2 to TRBJ1-6; 7 nucleotides match TRBD1. CDR1 and CDR2 (germline): SGHTA, FQGNSA. CDR3 length equals 15 residues. The junction had 4 bases not matched to a gene; V was cut back by 6 bases and J by 2 bases. CDR3 region: CASRGQITYNSPLHF. The CDR3 coding sequence is TGTGCCAGCAGGGGACAGATAACCTATAATTCACCCCTCCACTTT.

The table lists this clonotype with many counts. The rearrangement joins TRBV6-6 to TRBJ1-1; D gene uncertain. This CDR3 has 12 residues. Germline-derived CDR1 and CDR2 are MNHNY and SVGAGI (reference sequence). V gave up 8 bases and J gave up 3 bases, with 10 bases separating them. The CDR3 sequence is CASGRHDTEAFF. DNA for the CDR3: TGTGCCAGCGGCCGTCACGACACTGAAGCTTTCTTT.

The chain carries TRBV27 and TRBJ2-7, with D hard to call. V lost 6 bases and J lost 1, with 10 bases in between. The V gene's germline CDR1 is MNHEY and CDR2 SMNVEV (reference sequence). The CDR3 has 13 residues. The CDR3 sequence: CASSPESSYEQYF. CDR3 nucleotide sequence: TGTGCCAGCAGCCCAGAGTCGTCCTACGAGCAGTACTTC.

This clonotype was seen at least ten times. The chain uses TRBV10-3 and TRBJ2-7; a possible D gene is TRBD2 (5 bases). Germline V gene sequence: CDR1 ENHRY, CDR2 SYGVKD. The CDR3 length is 13 residues. With 10 bases removed from V and 3 bases from J, the gap between germline ends came to 16 bases. In nucleotides, the CDR3 is TGTGCCACCTCCCGAGGGCAGATCTACGAGCAGTACTTC. This gives the protein CATSRGQIYEQYF.

This chain's CDR3 is CASSSRTYEQYF. The CDR3 DNA reads TGCGCCAGCAGCTCGAGAACCTACGAGCAGTACTTC. This rearrangement joins TRBV5-1 to TRBJ2-7; D remains ambiguous. This CDR3 contains 12 residues. Germline V gene data show CDR1 as SGHRS and CDR2 as YFSETQ. The V end lost 3 bases, the J end lost 2 bases, and 6 bases lay between the germline ends.

The table lists this clonotype with many counts. V gene TRBV6-6 combines with J gene TRBJ2-6, with D unresolved. Looked up from germline, CDR1 is MNHNY and CDR2 is SVGAGI (reference sequence). V lost 4 bases, J lost 0 bases, and 7 bases lay in between. The CDR3 has 15 amino acids. The CDR3 bases are TGTGCCAGCAGTTCGTCAGACTCTGGGGCCAACGTCCTGACTTTC. Translated: CASSSSDSGANVLTF.

This clonotype was found many times. The V call is TRBV7-8, the J call TRBJ1-1, with no clear D. V was clipped by 3 bases and J by 6 bases, with 8 bases between them. The CDR3 is made up of 12 amino acids. Germline-derived CDR1 and CDR2 are SGHVS and FQNEAQ. The CDR3 spells CASSFKTPEAFF. CDR3 DNA: TGTGCCAGCAGCTTCAAAACCCCTGAAGCTTTCTTT.

The V call is TRBV6-5, the J call TRBJ2-3; D is unresolved. The germline CDR1 and CDR2 sequences are MNHEY and SVGAGI. V was shortened by 0 bases and J by 2 bases, with 18 bases between the two germline ends. This CDR3 spans 18 amino acids. The CDR3 nucleotides read TGTGCCAGCAGTTACTCGAGTAGAGGCATAAAAGACACAGATACGCAGTATTTT. Encoded protein: CASSYSSRGIKDTDTQYF.

This clonotype was recorded at least ten times. The chain combines TRBV5-1 with TRBJ1-6; 11 nucleotides match TRBD1. The CDR3 runs to 15 residues. Germline V gene lookup returns CDR1 SGHRS and CDR2 YFSETQ. Trimming removed 0 bases from V and 9 bases from J; junction bases left unmatched: 2. This chain's CDR3 is CASSLDGTGGSPLHF. CDR3 sequence (DNA): TGCGCCAGCAGCTTGGATGGGACAGGGGGTTCACCCCTCCACTTT.

This clonotype was seen just once. V usage is TRBV27 and J usage is TRBJ1-1; tentative D call: TRBD1 (5 bases). The CDR3 extends over 15 amino acids. Trimming left V 0 bases short and J 3 bases short, with 11 bases between. In germline, CDR1 is MNHEY, CDR2 SMNVEV (reference sequence). The CDR3 DNA reads as TGTGCCAGCAGTTTATCTGCACAGGTTGACACTGAAGCTTTCTTT. Its protein product is CASSLSAQVDTEAFF.

The chain joins TRBV5-8 to TRBJ1-3, with TRBD1 identical over 7 bases. Germline V lookup: CDR1 SGHTS, CDR2 YDEGEE. This CDR3 contains 15 residues. The junction had 8 bases not matched to a gene; V was cut back by 4 bases and J by 4 bases. In DNA, the CDR3 is TGTGCCAGCAGCCCGCTCGGGACAGCCGGAAACACCATATATTTT. Translation gives CASSPLGTAGNTIYF.

Many counts were recorded for this clonotype. The genes are TRBV29-1 and TRBJ2-1, with D maybe TRBD1 (6 bases). The CDR3 is 15 amino acids. Germline lookup yields CDR1 SQVTM and CDR2 ANQGSEA. With 6 bases removed from V and 4 bases from J, the gap between germline ends came to 19 bases. The CDR3 bases are TGCAGCGTGGCCCTAGGACAGAGAAGTTACAATGAGCAGTTCTTC. Translating gives CSVALGQRSYNEQFF.

This rearrangement joins TRBV20-1 to TRBJ2-5; TRBD1 might be the D (6 bases). This CDR3 comprises 12 residues. V shed 5 bases and J shed 2 bases, with 9 bases lying between them. Germline V CDR1 and CDR2: DFQATT, SNEGSKA (reference sequence). In DNA form, the CDR3 reads TGCAGTGCTGGACAGAATCAAGAGACCCAGTACTTC. Encoded protein: CSAGQNQETQYF.

J is TRBJ1-1 and V is TRBV24-1, with D possibly being TRBD1 (5 bases). Germline V lookup: CDR1 KGHDR, CDR2 SFDVKD. Trimming cost V 0 bases and J 8 bases, with 6 bases left between them. This CDR3 contains 12 residues. The CDR3 sequence is CATSDLKGEAFF. CDR3 bases: TGTGCCACCAGTGATTTGAAGGGGGAAGCTTTCTTT.

There are many counts of this clonotype. The chain links TRBV5-5 to TRBJ2-3; 8 nucleotides align to TRBD1. This CDR3 spans 18 amino acids. The germline CDR1 and CDR2 sequences are SGHKS and YYEKEE (reference sequence). Trimming removed 6 bases from V and 2 bases from J; junction bases left unmatched: 17. CDR3 sequence (DNA): TGTGCCAGCATGTTAGAACCCATTGGACAGGGAAACACAGATACGCAGTATTTT. As protein: CASMLEPIGQGNTDTQYF.

This clonotype was seen at least ten times. The chain uses TRBV29-1 and TRBJ2-4, with a weak D call TRBD1 (6 bases). In germline, CDR1 is SQVTM, CDR2 ANQGSEA. Deletions cut 5 bases from V and 3 bases from J, with 14 bases between. This CDR3 is 14 amino acids long. CDR3 sequence: CSVIRGFGKNIQYF. The CDR3 DNA follows: TGCAGCGTTATCAGGGGTTTCGGCAAAAACATTCAGTACTTC. Looking up the rest from reference TRBV29-1 and TRBJ2-4 gives the full variable domain: SAVISQKPSRDICQRGTSLTIQCQVDSQVTMMFWYRQQPGQSLTLIATANQGSEATYESGFVIDKFPISRPNLTFSTLTVSNMSPEDSSIYLCSVIRGFGKNIQYFGAGTRLSVL.

This clonotype was detected only a few times. The chain joins TRBV7-2 to TRBJ2-3, with 9 bases identical to TRBD2. Losses at the gene ends were 1 base for V and 9 bases for J; bases not matched to a gene: 8. The CDR3 contains 15 residues. CDR1 SGHTA and CDR2 FQGNSA come from the germline V gene. The CDR3 protein is CASSLDAQRGATQYF. The CDR3 DNA reads TGTGCCAGCAGCTTAGATGCCCAGCGGGGGGCGACGCAGTATTTT.

This chain links TRBV27 with TRBJ2-7; weak D call: TRBD1 (6 bases). The CDR3 contains 15 residues. Per the germline V gene, CDR1 is MNHEY and CDR2 is SMNVEV (reference sequence). Trimming stripped 6 bases from V and 7 bases from J, with 22 bases between. CDR3 residues: CASSVGGHLPLEQYF. DNA for the CDR3: TGTGCCAGCAGCGTAGGGGGACACCTGCCGCTGGAGCAGTACTTC.

This clonotype appeared a few times. This chain joins TRBV2 and TRBJ1-3; D not resolved. V lost 0 bases to trimming and J lost 0 bases, with 6 bases between them. CDR1 SNHLY and CDR2 FYNNEI come from the germline V gene. The CDR3 runs to 15 residues. The CDR3 sequence: CASSEAGISGNTIYF. The CDR3 nucleotides read TGTGCCAGCAGTGAAGCGGGGATCTCTGGAAACACCATATATTTT. Full variable domain (missing parts from reference TRBV2 and TRBJ1-3): EPEVTQTPSHQVTQMGQEVILRCVPISNHLYFYWYRQILGQKVEFLVSFYNNEISEKSEIFDDQFSVERPDGSNFTLKIRSTKLEDSAMYFCASSEAGISGNTIYFGEGSWLTVV.

This clonotype was detected only once. The CDR3 nucleotides read TGTGCCAGCAGCACAAGTAGACCCGAGACCCAGTACTTC. Protein: CASSTSRPETQYF. This sequence joins TRBV21-1 and TRBJ2-5. TRBV21-1 is a known pseudogene. This CDR3 comprises 13 residues.

This clonotype has a handful of counts. The J gene is TRBJ2-3, the V gene TRBV3-1; possibly TRBD2 for D (5 bases). V lost 4 bases and J lost 6, with 14 bases in between. The CDR3 spans 14 residues. The germline V gene has CDR1 LGHDT and CDR2 YNNKEL (reference sequence). The CDR3 loop is CASSRANEGDTQYF. For the CDR3, the DNA is TGTGCCAGCAGCCGGGCTAACGAGGGCGATACGCAGTATTTT.

This clonotype appeared many times. J is TRBJ1-1 and V is TRBV5-1; D unclear. CDR1 and CDR2 (germline): SGHRS, YFSETQ. Trimming removed 1 base from V and 0 bases from J, with 7 bases in between. The CDR3 extends over 14 amino acids. The CDR3 region is CASSLHSMNTEAFF. The CDR3 nucleotides read TGCGCCAGCAGCTTGCACAGTATGAACACTGAAGCTTTCTTT.

This clonotype was seen at least ten times. The V and J genes are TRBV12-3 or TRBV12-4 and TRBJ2-3; 11 bases are a match to TRBD2. The CDR3 length is 17 residues. Trimming cost V 2 bases and J 5 bases; bases outside gene matches: 9. As DNA, the CDR3 is TGTGCCAGCAGTTTACTCTTAGCGGGAGGGCGTGGAGATACGCAGTATTTT. Amino acid sequence: CASSLLLAGGRGDTQYF.

This clonotype was detected many times. The chain has TRBV4-2 and TRBJ2-2; possibly TRBD2 for D (6 bases). The CDR3 runs to 15 residues. Germline loops: CDR1 LGHNA, CDR2 YNFKEQ. Trimming shortened V by 6 bases and J by 1 base, and 12 bases separated the two germline ends. CDR3 protein: CASRVTGVNTGELFF. Here the CDR3 DNA reads TGTGCCAGCAGAGTAACGGGGGTGAACACCGGGGAGCTGTTTTTT.

This clonotype was detected a few times. This sequence joins TRBV28 and TRBJ2-5; D is possibly TRBD1 (5 bases). The CDR3 is 14 amino acids. Trimming cost V 2 bases and J 4 bases, with 11 bases left between them. Germline assignment: CDR1 MDHEN and CDR2 SYDVKM. DNA of the CDR3: TGTGCCAGCAGTTTAAGGCAGGGCGGAGAGACCCAGTACTTC. The encoded protein is CASSLRQGGETQYF.

This clonotype was observed a handful of times. The rearrangement uses TRBV27 and TRBJ2-2, with 7 bases lining up with TRBD2. The V gene end was trimmed by 5 bases and the J gene end by 1 base; junction bases not matched to a gene: 7. Germline lookup yields CDR1 MNHEY and CDR2 SMNVEV (reference sequence). The CDR3 has 16 residues. CDR3 sequence: CASSHLLALNTGELFF. The CDR3 bases are TGTGCCAGCAGTCACCTACTAGCGCTGAACACCGGGGAGCTGTTTTTT.